One sample yielded the 25 T cell receptor beta chains listed below, sequenced in a study of blood T cell repertoires in COVID-19. TCRdb's table, derived via immunoSEQ multiplex PCR, lists solely in-frame clones and lacks some. The sample has fewer than 70,000 clones; 65% to 90% are singletons. Material for sequencing was peripheral blood. The receptors derive from a man at least 80 years old with acute or convalescent COVID-19.

The chain joins TRBV2 to TRBJ2-7, with 13 bases that match TRBD2. The V gene end was trimmed by 7 bases and the J gene end by 0 bases; junction bases not matched to a gene: 9. This CDR3 is 17 amino acids long. CDR1 is SNHLY, CDR2 FYNNEI, per germline. The DNA for the CDR3 is TGTGCCAGCAAAAGACTAGCGGGAGGTACGAGCTCCTACGAGCAGTACTTC. This translates into CASKRLAGGTSSYEQYF. Full variable domain (missing parts from reference TRBV2 and TRBJ2-7): EPEVTQTPSHQVTQMGQEVILRCVPISNHLYFYWYRQILGQKVEFLVSFYNNEISEKSEIFDDQFSVERPDGSNFTLKIRSTKLEDSAMYFCASKRLAGGTSSYEQYFGPGTRLTVT.

The genes are TRBV5-6 and TRBJ2-7; 9 bases match TRBD2. The junction had 2 bases not matched to a gene; V was cut back by 1 base and J by 6 bases. The CDR3 has 13 amino acids. From germline, CDR1 is SGHDT and CDR2 YYEEEE. The CDR3 DNA reads TGTGCCAGCAGCTTGACTAGCGGGCGCGAGCAGTACTTC. Translation: CASSLTSGREQYF.

This clone was recorded a few times. The rearrangement joins TRBV2 to TRBJ1-2, with TRBD1 as a possible D gene (6 bases). Trimming cost V 6 bases and J 5 bases, with 13 bases left between them. Germline V gives CDR1 SNHLY, CDR2 FYNNEI. The CDR3 length is 13 residues. This CDR3 reads CASRDRQGYGYTF. As DNA, the CDR3 is TGTGCCAGCAGAGATCGTCAGGGGTATGGCTACACCTTC. The full variable domain, rest sourced from reference TRBV2 and TRBJ1-2, is EPEVTQTPSHQVTQMGQEVILRCVPISNHLYFYWYRQILGQKVEFLVSFYNNEISEKSEIFDDQFSVERPDGSNFTLKIRSTKLEDSAMYFCASRDRQGYGYTFGSGTRLTVV.

The V call is TRBV3-1 (or the pseudogene TRBV3-2), the J call TRBJ1-1; TRBD1 agrees at 7 bases. The CDR3 extends over 13 amino acids. The V gene end was trimmed by 4 bases and the J gene end by 2 bases; junction bases not matched to a gene: 1. Germline V gene data show CDR1 as LGHDT and CDR2 as YNNKEL (reference sequence). CDR3 DNA sequence: TGTGCCAGCAGCCGGACAGGAAACACTGAAGCTTTCTTT. Protein product: CASSRTGNTEAFF.

CDR3 nucleotides: TGTGCCTGGAGTGGCCAGGGGAATCAGCCCCAGCATTTT. Translated, it gives CAWSGQGNQPQHF. The chain has TRBV30 and TRBJ1-5; possibly TRBD1 for D (6 bases). The germline V gene has CDR1 GTSNPN and CDR2 SVGIG (reference sequence). Trimming cost V 1 base and J 4 bases, with 8 bases left between them. The CDR3 has 13 amino acids. Supplemented by reference TRBV30 and TRBJ1-5, the full variable domain reads SQTIHQWPATLVQPVGSPLSLECTVEGTSNPNLYWYRQAAGRGLQLLFYSVGIGQISSEVPQNLSASRPQDRQFILSSKKLLLSDSGFYLCAWSGQGNQPQHFGDGTRLSIL.

Only a few counts were recorded for this clone. This sequence joins TRBV9 and TRBJ2-6, with 7 positions matching TRBD1. V trimming: 1 base; J trimming: 9 bases; junction bases outside the gene matches: 4. The CDR3 is 14 amino acids. The germline CDR1 and CDR2 sequences are SGDLS and YYNGEE. CDR3 loop: CASSVHRGVNVLTF. The CDR3 DNA is TGTGCCAGCAGCGTACACAGGGGTGTCAACGTCCTGACTTTC.

This chain connects TRBV7-2 to TRBJ1-5; D remains ambiguous. Trimming removed 2 bases at V and 2 bases at J, with 10 bases between. The germline V gene encodes CDR1 SGHTA and CDR2 FQGNSA. This CDR3 is built from 15 residues. Written as DNA, the CDR3 is TGTGCCAGCAGCTTAACGGGTATTGGCAATCAGCCCCAGCATTTT. The encoded protein is CASSLTGIGNQPQHF.

The sample holds a few counts of this clone. V is TRBV7-2 and J is TRBJ1-4, with D tentatively TRBD1 (5 bases). The germline V gene encodes CDR1 SGHTA and CDR2 FQGNSA. V dropped 1 base and J dropped 7 bases, with 13 bases sitting between them. The length of the CDR3 is 15 residues. For the CDR3, the DNA is TGTGCCAGCAGCTTAGGGGGGGTTGCGGGTGAAAAACTGTTTTTT. Encoded protein: CASSLGGVAGEKLFF.

J is TRBJ2-7 and V is TRBV5-4; possible D gene TRBD1, 6 bases. V lost 6 bases to trimming and J lost 0 bases, with 13 bases between them. Germline CDR1 SGHNT, CDR2 YYREEE (reference sequence). The CDR3 is 14 amino acids. CDR3 protein: CASTLDRSSYEQYF. DNA of the CDR3: TGTGCCAGCACCTTAGACAGGAGCTCCTACGAGCAGTACTTC.

The V and J genes are TRBV27 and TRBJ2-7; the D gene is possibly TRBD2 (6 bases). The germline V and J ends were trimmed by 7 bases and 4 bases, with 8 bases remaining between them. Germline V gene sequence: CDR1 MNHEY, CDR2 SMNVEV (reference sequence). The CDR3 has 11 residues. This chain's CDR3 is CASKGTYEQYF. For the CDR3, the DNA is TGTGCCAGCAAGGGGACTTACGAGCAGTACTTC.

As concerns this clone: Other nucleotide sequences from this sample produce the same CDR3. This rearrangement joins TRBV11-3 to TRBJ2-3; 12 bases are a match to TRBD2. The germline CDR1 and CDR2 sequences are SGHNT and YENEEA. The CDR3 extends over 17 amino acids. V lost 1 base, J lost 3 bases, and 5 bases stayed unmatched. The CDR3 is CASSLGLAGVRTDTQYF. CDR3 DNA sequence: TGTGCCAGCAGCTTAGGACTAGCGGGAGTCCGGACAGATACGCAGTATTTT.

This chain connects TRBV10-3 to TRBJ2-7; the match to TRBD1 covers 11 bases. This CDR3 spans 15 amino acids. With 2 bases clipped from V and 2 bases from J, the junction kept 2 bases outside the gene matches. From germline, CDR1 is ENHRY and CDR2 SYGVKD. DNA of the CDR3: TGTGCCATCAGTGAGGGACAGGGGGCTACCTACGAGCAGTACTTC. This gives the protein CAISEGQGATYEQYF.

V usage is TRBV7-9 and J usage is TRBJ2-7, with 8 bases fitting TRBD1. The CDR3 is made up of 14 amino acids. Germline values: CDR1 SEHNR, CDR2 FQNEAQ (reference sequence). Trimming at V came to 4 bases and at J to 6 bases, leaving 8 bases not matched to a gene. This CDR3 is CASSYQGAIGEQYF. In DNA form, the CDR3 reads TGTGCCAGCAGCTATCAGGGGGCTATCGGCGAGCAGTACTTC.

V usage is TRBV5-1 and J usage is TRBJ2-7; 10 bases fit TRBD2. V shed 4 bases, J shed 2 bases, and the junction held 6 bases outside the gene matches. CDR1 and CDR2 (germline): SGHRS, YFSETQ. This CDR3 is built from 15 residues. In DNA, the CDR3 is TGCGCCAGCAGCCCAAGGACTAGCGGACCCTACGAGCAGTACTTC. It encodes CASSPRTSGPYEQYF.

The chain carries TRBV5-1 and TRBJ2-7; 8 bases fit TRBD1. Germline values: CDR1 SGHRS, CDR2 YFSETQ. Losses at the gene ends were 3 bases for V and 2 bases for J; bases not matched to a gene: 7. This CDR3 has 15 residues. CDR3 in amino acids: CASSSYETGAYEQYF. CDR3 coding DNA: TGCGCCAGCAGCTCGTACGAGACAGGGGCCTACGAGCAGTACTTC. The full variable domain, with the rest looked up from reference TRBV5-1 and TRBJ2-7, is KAGVTQTPRYLIKTRGQQVTLSCSPISGHRSVSWYQQTPGQGLQFLFEYFSETQRNKGNFPGRFSGRQFSNSRSEMNVSTLELGDSALYLCASSSYETGAYEQYFGPGTRLTVT.

This chain links TRBV6-5 with TRBJ2-7, with D perhaps matching TRBD1 (6 bases). Per germline, CDR1 MNHEY and CDR2 SVGAGI. Trimming took off 0 bases at V and 1 base at J, with 13 bases between the two ends. The CDR3 totals 16 residues. The CDR3 here is CASSYSIQGPSYEQYF. In DNA, the CDR3 is TGTGCCAGCAGTTACTCCATTCAGGGGCCTTCCTACGAGCAGTACTTC.

This chain uses TRBV10-2 with TRBJ2-5, with D hard to call. Per the germline V gene, CDR1 is WSHSY and CDR2 is SAAADI. The CDR3 is 13 residues long. V lost 4 bases and J 2 bases, leaving 8 bases between the germline ends. CDR3 loop: CASSVAGQETQYF. Here the CDR3 DNA reads TGCGCCAGCAGTGTTGCAGGACAAGAGACCCAGTACTTC.

This clone has just a few counts. The chain has TRBV5-6 and TRBJ2-7; maybe TRBD2 (5 bases). This CDR3 is 16 amino acids long. V lost 0 bases and J 5 bases, leaving 18 bases between the germline ends. CDR1 is SGHDT, CDR2 YYEEEE, per germline. CDR3 region: CASSLVGDMNNDEQYF. CDR3 nucleotides: TGTGCCAGCAGCTTGGTGGGAGATATGAATAACGACGAGCAGTACTTC.

The V call is TRBV7-2, the J call TRBJ1-1; perhaps TRBD1 as D (5 bases). The ends were cut back, 5 bases at V and 5 bases at J, with 15 bases in the middle. This CDR3 region has 14 residues. In germline, CDR1 is SGHTA, CDR2 FQGNSA. CDR3 coding DNA: TGTGCCAGCAGCCCGAACCCAGGGAGGACTGAAGCTTTCTTT. Residues: CASSPNPGRTEAFF.

The genes are TRBV21-1 and TRBJ1-2; the D call in the table, TRBD1, was not verified against the DNA. TRBV21-1 is labeled a pseudogene. CDR3 size: 19 residues. The CDR3 spells CASSKVLGLWDSGGYGYTF. The CDR3 nucleotides are TGTGCCAGCAGCAAAGTGTTGGGACTTTGGGACTCAGGGGGGTATGGCTACACCTTC.

V and J are TRBV2 and TRBJ1-1, with D tentatively TRBD1 (6 bases). This CDR3 is 14 amino acids long. V lost 5 bases, J lost 5 bases, and 15 bases lay in between. In germline, CDR1 is SNHLY, CDR2 FYNNEI. CDR3 nucleotides: TGTGCCAGCAGTCTGACATTCCAGGGGACTGAAGCTTTCTTT. Its protein is CASSLTFQGTEAFF.

This clone occurred a few times. The rearrangement joins TRBV19 to TRBJ1-1, with D uncertain. The CDR3 has 16 amino acids. Between the trimmed V and J ends, which lost 6 bases and 7 bases, there was a span of 24 bases. Germline CDR1 and CDR2: LNHDA and SQIVND (reference sequence). The CDR3 DNA reads TGTGCCAGTAGCTCCCAACCGGGAAGCTTACAGCTTGAAGCTTTCTTT. It encodes CASSSQPGSLQLEAFF.

This chain links TRBV2 with TRBJ1-1; D gene uncertain. Per germline, CDR1 SNHLY and CDR2 FYNNEI. V lost 3 bases to trimming and J lost 3 bases, with 8 bases between them. The CDR3 loop spans 13 amino acids. The CDR3 is CASSEEGYTEAFF. The CDR3 DNA follows: TGTGCCAGCAGTGAGGAGGGTTACACTGAAGCTTTCTTT. The entire variable domain, with the rest obtained from reference TRBV2 and TRBJ1-1, is as follows: EPEVTQTPSHQVTQMGQEVILRCVPISNHLYFYWYRQILGQKVEFLVSFYNNEISEKSEIFDDQFSVERPDGSNFTLKIRSTKLEDSAMYFCASSEEGYTEAFFGQGTRLTVV.

V gene TRBV19 combines with J gene TRBJ2-7; 7 nucleotides line up with TRBD2. This CDR3 is built from 14 residues. Germline lookup yields CDR1 LNHDA and CDR2 SQIVND (reference sequence). The V and J ends lost 4 bases and 7 bases, in that order; junction bases with no gene match: 10. The CDR3 DNA follows: TGTGCCAGTAGTAGGGCGGGAGAACCTAGGGAGCAGTACTTC. Translation: CASSRAGEPREQYF.

V and J are TRBV6-5 and TRBJ1-3; D possibly corresponds to TRBD1 (5 bases). The CDR3 covers 14 residues. CDR1 is MNHEY, CDR2 SVGAGI, per germline. V dropped 7 bases and J dropped 4 bases, with 14 bases sitting between them. The DNA for the CDR3 is TGTGCCAGCATCCCCGGGACTTCAGGAAACACCATATATTTT. Protein product: CASIPGTSGNTIYF.